The entry that follows covers one T cell receptor beta chain sequence. This clonotype was observed many times. Its antigen is currently not known. No qualities accompany the bases; no much larger clone lies one base away. The sample is drawn from a study of regulatory T cells in long-lasting Graves disease (dated by TCRdb to 2020 to 2023). With respect to the entire study: In the newly diagnosed Graves' disease group, patients had been taking antithyroid drugs for less than 3 months. The study was conducted in China and was registered as a clinical trial. This study used TCR sequencing and RNA sequencing of peripheral blood to compare persistent Graves' disease patients against newly diagnosed Graves' disease patients. TCR sequencing covered around 13 persistent and 20 newly diagnosed Graves' disease patients, some 35 samples in total.

CDR1 and CDR2 are read off the germline V gene as SGHRS and YFSETQ. V is clipped by 4 bases and J by 0 bases, and the sequence between their germline boundaries is 13 bases long. Its CDR3 holds 15 amino acids, cysteine through phenylalanine. Only the CDR3 part of the read is kept: 45 bases, read in frame from the first base. What the authors observed across the whole study: Only the TCR beta chain was sequenced and analyzed. Patients with persistent disease shared more public clonotypes (about 3,000) than newly diagnosed patients did (approximately 970). Compared with newly diagnosed patients, patients with persistent Graves' disease had lower TCR Shannon entropy and fewer highly expanded clones, which suggests clonal expansion. The small sample size was acknowledged by the authors as a limitation that may reduce accuracy. Persistent disease showed preferential use of TRBV28, TRBJ1-2 and TRBJ2-5, whereas newly diagnosed disease favored TRBV20-1 and TRBJ2-1. The study examined only peripheral blood because the primary lesion, thyroid tissue, could not be accessed.

The sample's time point, from its label and the paper: newly diagnosed GD, antithyroid drugs for less than 3 months. For both TCR sequencing and RNA sequencing, RNA was extracted from PBMCs using TRIzol. Graves' disease was diagnosed according to American Thyroid Association guidelines. Patients were recruited from an endocrinology department in Xi'an, China. Each patient gave 7 to 9.5 milliliters of peripheral blood, collected in an EDTA anticoagulant tube. Ficoll Paque Plus density gradient separation was used to isolate PBMCs, and no further T cell sorting was done. An Agilent 2100 Bioanalyzer and agarose gel were used to assess RNA quality, and a NanoDrop 2000 was used to measure RNA concentration. Libraries were built with multiplex PCR. The sequencer was an Illumina HiSeq 4000. TCR beta libraries were built with iRepertoire HTBI primers and Arm-PCR amplification of CDR3 regions. Before sequencing, the PCR products underwent gel purification. Per the authors' processing: A total of 62 TRBV and 14 TRBJ segments were identified across samples and were used for gene usage analysis of CDR3 amino acid clonotypes. COPE and FqMerger were used to merge filtered high-quality paired reads into contigs. BLAST was used to align contigs to IMGT TRBV, TRBD and TRBJ reference genes, and CDR3 was defined according to IMGT. Any clonotype with a frequency above 0.1% was classified as a highly expanded clone. Shannon entropy was used to measure repertoire diversity, and the Gini coefficient was used to measure V-J evenness. A clonotype found in more than one individual was treated as public. TCRdb itself trimmed the public reads at Q25 with fastp, ran MiXCR and retained productive beta chains. One record per CDR3 amino acid sequence lists the most common genes and DNA. These V and J calls originate from TCRdb's pipeline instead of the authors' own analysis. The sample data list about 360,000 distinct CDR3 sequences, and 15% to 20% of these were observed just once. The leading ten clones occupy around 20% of the sample.

This same sample was also part of a study on T cells in Graves' hyperthyroidism and ophthalmopathy. As that second paper reports: Stable Graves' hyperthyroidism was defined as no progression to ophthalmopathy during 18 months of follow-up. The hyperthyroidism patients were between 18 and 65 years old and newly diagnosed, with a disease duration of less than 2 months. The study excluded patients with uncontrolled infections, other autoimmune diseases, pregnancy or lactation. Diagnoses relied on clinical symptoms, serum thyroxine and TRAb, thyroid ultrasound and orbital computed tomography. The first round of RT-PCR for the TCR CDR3 was performed with the HTBI primer set and the Qiagen OneStep RT-PCR kit. Blood samples also contained most of the expanded thyroid clonotypes (frequency above 0.001), which suggests that blood repertoires may reflect thyroid immune responses. In cross-validation, a model built on a 13 V-J signature told ophthalmopathy apart from stable hyperthyroidism with roughly 87% sensitivity and approximately 81% specificity, and in testing the same model reached 80%/75%. In validation, progression to ophthalmopathy was predicted by the model with approximately 67% sensitivity and 72% to 85% specificity, a median of roughly 6 months before onset. A discovery cohort of about 100 patients, 43 with Graves' ophthalmopathy and 55 to 60 with stable Graves' hyperthyroidism, was used to find distinguishing TCR V-J signatures. An independent validation cohort of around 19 hyperthyroidism patients and 17 patients who later progressed to ophthalmopathy tested prospective prediction of ophthalmopathy. The roughly 99 discovery patients were divided at random into training and test sets in a 7:3 ratio. The study also compared thyroid tissue and blood T-cell repertoires from 5 to 7 Graves' hyperthyroidism patients. Following sampling, methimazole starting at 30 mg daily was given to hyperthyroidism patients, and high-dose intravenous methylprednisolone was given to ophthalmopathy patients. Libraries were constructed in a second round of multiplex PCR, after which size selection and purification were performed. Paired-end sequencing of the libraries was performed with 100 bp reads on an Illumina HiSeq2000. SOAPnuke was used to process the raw data, removing reads that contained adapters or uncalled bases, had a mean Phred below 15, or lacked an exact match to the constant primer or identifier. COPE v1.2.5 was used to merge the high-quality paired reads, and each unique nucleotide sequence was defined as a clonotype. MiTCR v1.1 was used to align the clonotypes against IMGT TRBV, TRBD and TRBJ reference segments. Analysis was restricted to V-J combinations with a frequency above 0.0001, which covered about 99% of repertoires. A TCS score was defined as the ratio between F50 (clonal expansion) and ExV (chaos), using BLOSUM62-based TCRdist between CDR3 peptides within each V-J. Welch's t-statistics and random forest reduced roughly 500 V-J features to fewer than 15, which were used in a naive Bayes classifier (R e1071). Sample size was not statistically predetermined, and investigators were not blinded to group allocation. The paper reports TCR Vbeta CDR3 sequencing of some 140 peripheral blood samples: under 45 ophthalmopathy, under 80 hyperthyroidism and approximately 17 progressor patients.

This receptor was taken from a woman aged 18-29 years with Graves disease. Donor details come from another sample of the same person, matched by shared clones. The sample here was peripheral blood mononuclear cells (PBMCs), taken at new diagnosis, from a patient treated with antithyroid drugs. The receptor chain draws on TRBV5-1 and TRBJ1-2, and the D gene may be TRBD1, 5 bases matching. In nucleotide form, the sequence is TGCGCCAGCAGCGGGGACGGGCAAGCTAACTATGGCTACACCTTC. Its protein product is CASSGDGQANYGYTF. Outside the CDR3, residues come from the reference TRBV5-1 and TRBJ1-2 proteins, so the full variable domain is: KAGVTQTPRYLIKTRGQQVTLSCSPISGHRSVSWYQQTPGQGLQFLFEYFSETQRNKGNFPGRFSGRQFSNSRSEMNVSTLELGDSALYLCASSGDGQANYGYTFGSGTRLTVV.